This TCR beta chain is from a study of cytomegalovirus exposure and HLA in healthy donors. Broader study findings: TCR beta chains associated with HLA were, in a later analysis, more clonally expanded than equally common others. DRB1 had the most TCR associations and HLA-C the fewest, a later analysis found, with rates varying by HLA locus.

This clone has a handful of counts. Its antigen is unknown. This PCR relied on a set of 60 Vbeta primers and 13 Jbeta primers. Authors' analysis steps: Counted up in a later analysis, unique TCR beta chains came to some 75 million, with around 11 million shared. Method: immunoSEQ multiplex PCR; TCRdb's copy keeps in-frame clones and lacks some. V and J calls and clone size come straight from that table; D and trimming were deduced from the DNA. The sample records 110,000 to 150,000 clones, about 10% being singletons. The CDR3 sequence is 11 residues long. Trimming shortened V by 7 bases and J by 5 bases, and 12 bases separated the two germline ends. Germline CDR1 SQVTM, CDR2 ANQGSEA.

The source of this sequence is a man over 45 in good health and CMV-seronegative. The chain is built from TRBV29-1 and TRBJ2-7, with D tentatively TRBD2 (5 bases). Sample: PBMCs. CDR3 loop: CSATLAHEQYF. DNA of the CDR3: TGCAGCGCCACTCTAGCCCACGAGCAGTACTTC.